This entry features one TCR beta chain sequence. The antigen is not known. The PCR made use of 60 Vbeta and 13 Jbeta primers. Libraries were prepared by immunoSEQ multiplex PCR; TCRdb keeps only in-frame clonotypes and omits some of them. The sample has 85,000 to 100,000 clones; around three quarters are singletons. The entry originates in a study of cytomegalovirus exposure and HLA in healthy donors. CDR1 SGHTA and CDR2 FQGTGA come from the germline V gene. This CDR3 region has 16 residues. J lost 4 bases, V lost 3 bases, and 1 base had no gene match. General study points: An analysis that came later showed most CMV-associated TCR beta chains appearing HLA-restricted. It was in a later analysis that TCR association rates were seen to vary by HLA locus, highest for DRB1 and lowest for HLA-C.

Sequenced: PBMCs. This rearrangement joins TRBV7-3 to TRBJ2-2; 14 nucleotides agree with TRBD2. This sequence was found in a male donor in good health and CMV-seropositive. The CDR3 is CASSFGTSGSTGELFF. CDR3 sequence (DNA): TGTGCCAGCAGCTTCGGGACTAGCGGGAGCACCGGGGAGCTGTTTTTT.